This passage covers 18 T cell receptor beta chains from one sample sequenced in a study of control samples from healthy donors and cancer patients. Profiling relied on immunoSEQ multiplex PCR, and the TCRdb table lists in-frame clones only, not all of them. The sample holds around 120,000 clones, around nine tenths seen once. The sequencing sample was made of blood. The receptors originated from a man in his forties or fifties in good health.

The chain uses TRBV11-3 and TRBJ2-7; D is unclear. The germline V gene encodes CDR1 SGHNT and CDR2 YENEEA. CDR3 length: 14 amino acids. V dropped 5 bases and J dropped 2 bases, with 13 bases sitting between them. The CDR3, as DNA: TGTGCCAGCAGCCCACAAGGAAGGGCCTACGAGCAGTACTTC. Protein sequence: CASSPQGRAYEQYF.

This sequence joins TRBV9 and TRBJ2-7, with 8 bases lining up with TRBD1. With 3 bases clipped from V and 2 bases from J, the junction kept 7 bases outside the gene matches. Looked up from germline, CDR1 is SGDLS and CDR2 is YYNGEE. This CDR3 spans 15 amino acids. CDR3 sequence: CASSAGQGFAYEQYF. The CDR3 DNA sequence: TGTGCCAGCAGCGCCGGACAGGGTTTCGCCTACGAGCAGTACTTC.

This chain connects TRBV5-1 to TRBJ1-6; no definite D call. Germline CDR1 and CDR2: SGHRS and YFSETQ. Trimming took 0 bases from V and 0 from J, leaving 13 bases between them. The CDR3 is made up of 18 amino acids. CDR3 sequence (DNA): TGCGCCAGCAGCTTGGTAGGTACGGCGAGCTCCTATAATTCACCCCTCCACTTT. This codes for CASSLVGTASSYNSPLHF. Using reference TRBV5-1 and TRBJ1-6 for the parts outside the CDR3, the full variable domain is KAGVTQTPRYLIKTRGQQVTLSCSPISGHRSVSWYQQTPGQGLQFLFEYFSETQRNKGNFPGRFSGRQFSNSRSEMNVSTLELGDSALYLCASSLVGTASSYNSPLHFGNGTRLTVT.

The CDR3 loop reads CASSLWGAGNTIYF. For the CDR3, the DNA is TGTGCCAGCAGCTTGTGGGGGGCTGGAAACACCATATATTTT. V gene TRBV5-6 combines with J gene TRBJ1-3, with TRBD1 as a possible D gene (5 bases). In germline, CDR1 is SGHDT, CDR2 YYEEEE. The CDR3 is made up of 14 amino acids. V gave up 1 base and J gave up 2 bases, with 7 bases separating them.

The rearrangement uses TRBV9 and TRBJ2-4; D might be TRBD1 (5 bases). This CDR3 contains 14 residues. The V end was cut by 0 bases, the J end by 12 bases, with 16 bases between. The germline V gene encodes CDR1 SGDLS and CDR2 YYNGEE. CDR3 DNA: TGTGCCAGCAGCGTAGAGGGCCAAAGGGGATATCAGTACTTC. Protein product: CASSVEGQRGYQYF. Complete variable domain (other parts from reference TRBV9 and TRBJ2-4): DSGVTQTPKHLITATGQRVTLRCSPRSGDLSVYWYQQSLDQGLQFLIQYYNGEERAKGNILERFSAQQFPDLHSELNLSSLELGDSALYFCASSVEGQRGYQYFGAGTRLSVL.

The rearrangement joins TRBV24-1 to TRBJ1-5, with TRBD1 identical over 7 bases. This CDR3 region has 15 residues. Germline V lookup: CDR1 KGHDR, CDR2 SFDVKD. V trimming: 3 bases; J trimming: 7 bases; junction bases outside the gene matches: 8. CDR3 in amino acids: CATSDPRQGGQPQHF. The CDR3 DNA sequence: TGTGCCACCAGTGATCCCCGGCAGGGGGGGCAGCCCCAGCATTTT.

In its sample, this clone was seen a few times. This chain connects TRBV18 to TRBJ1-1; 12 nucleotides line up with TRBD1. Germline CDR1 KGHSH, CDR2 LQKENI. There are 14 residues in the CDR3. The V segment lost 6 bases and the J segment 1 base; nucleotides outside the gene matches: 0. The CDR3 nucleotides are TGTGCCAGCTCGGGACAGGGGGCGAACACTGAAGCTTTCTTT. This gives the protein CASSGQGANTEAFF. Drawing the rest from reference TRBV18 and TRBJ1-1, the complete variable domain is NAGVMQNPRHLVRRRGQEARLRCSPMKGHSHVYWYRQLPEEGLKFMVYLQKENIIDESGMPKERFSAEFPKEGPSILRIQQVVRGDSAAYFCASSGQGANTEAFFGQGTRLTVV.

Many counts were recorded for this clone. The genes are TRBV10-1 and TRBJ2-7, with TRBD2 matching over 7 bases. V lost 4 bases, J lost 1 base, and 7 bases stayed unmatched. Germline CDR1 reads WNHNN; CDR2 reads SYGVQD (reference sequence). CDR3 length: 15 residues. CDR3 nucleotides: TGCGCCAGCAGTGGTCACCAGCGGGGATCCTACGAGCAGTACTTC. Its translation: CASSGHQRGSYEQYF.

This sequence joins TRBV5-5 and TRBJ1-4, with D possibly matching TRBD1 (5 bases). CDR1 and CDR2 from the germline V gene are SGHKS and YYEKEE (reference sequence). The CDR3 length is 15 residues. Trimming removed 2 bases from V and 0 bases from J, with 8 bases in between. CDR3 in amino acids: CASSLGHATNEKLFF. The DNA for the CDR3 is TGTGCCAGCAGCTTAGGACATGCAACTAATGAAAAACTGTTTTTT.

A remark on this clone: At one end, the junction sequence differs from germline, possibly due to a read error. V is TRBV7-3 and J is TRBJ2-3, with 10 bases identical to TRBD1. This CDR3 contains 17 residues. In germline, CDR1 is SGHTA, CDR2 FQGTGA. The CDR3 nucleotides are TGTGCCAGCAGCTTAAAGCCGACAGGGGGCGCGAAAGATGCGCAGTATTTT. Its translation is CASSLKPTGGAKDAQYF. Based on the CDR3 plus reference TRBV7-3 and TRBJ2-3, the full variable domain is GAGVSQTPSNKVTEKGKYVELRCDPISGHTALYWYRQSLGQGPEFLIYFQGTGAADDSGLPNDRFFAVRPEGSVSTLKIQRTERGDSAVYLCASSLKPTGGAKDAQYFGPGTRLTVL.

This clone was seen once. The chain combines TRBV7-9 with TRBJ2-1; D is unclear. This CDR3 is built from 16 residues. V dropped 5 bases and J dropped 6 bases, with 20 bases sitting between them. The germline CDR1 and CDR2 sequences are SEHNR and FQNEAQ (reference sequence). DNA for the CDR3: TGTGCCAGCAGCAAAGACTTGGACCCCCGGACCAATGAGCAGTTCTTC. It specifies CASSKDLDPRTNEQFF.

The CDR3 DNA follows: TGTGCCAGCAGTCCTACAGGGGGCGGCACAGATACGCAGTATTTT. Residues: CASSPTGGGTDTQYF. The rearrangement uses TRBV2 and TRBJ2-3, with 9 bases that match TRBD1. The junction had 4 bases not matched to a gene; V was cut back by 5 bases and J by 1 base. The CDR3 has 15 amino acids. Germline V gives CDR1 SNHLY, CDR2 FYNNEI.

This clone was seen a few times. The rearrangement joins TRBV20-1 to TRBJ2-7; a weak D match, TRBD2 (6 bases). With 3 bases removed from V and 0 bases from J, the gap between germline ends came to 9 bases. The CDR3 has 13 residues. Looked up from germline, CDR1 is DFQATT and CDR2 is SNEGSKA (reference sequence). The CDR3 loop is CSASSGSSYEQYF. In nucleotides, the CDR3 is TGCAGTGCTAGTTCCGGGAGCTCCTACGAGCAGTACTTC.

This rearrangement joins TRBV5-4 to TRBJ2-2; 8 bases map to TRBD2. After removal of 2 bases from V and 5 bases from J, the junction contained 14 bases not matched to a gene. CDR3 length: 18 amino acids. Per germline, CDR1 SGHNT and CDR2 YYREEE (reference sequence). CDR3 sequence: CASSFPSGGGMRTGELFF. CDR3 bases: TGTGCCAGCAGCTTCCCCTCCGGCGGGGGGATGAGGACCGGGGAGCTGTTTTTT.

The rearrangement joins TRBV9 to TRBJ2-5; either TRBD1 or TRBD2 may supply D (5 bases each). The CDR3 totals 16 residues. Trimming took off 0 bases at V and 5 bases at J, with 17 bases between the two ends. Germline CDR1 is SGDLS and CDR2 is YYNGEE. The CDR3 protein is CASSVGVGAGSETQYF. The CDR3 region has the DNA TGTGCCAGCAGCGTAGGTGTCGGGGCCGGAAGCGAGACCCAGTACTTC.

The V and J genes are TRBV6-5 and TRBJ2-1; 8 nucleotides match TRBD1. The CDR3 length is 14 residues. V dropped 8 bases and J dropped 3; count of bases not matched to a gene: 6. The germline CDR1 and CDR2 sequences are MNHEY and SVGAGI. CDR3 nucleotide sequence: TGTGCCAGCGTATCGGGGACAGGCTACAATGAGCAGTTCTTC. Translation: CASVSGTGYNEQFF.

V usage is TRBV6-4 and J usage is TRBJ2-1; 8 bases agree with TRBD2. Germline lookup yields CDR1 MRHNA and CDR2 SNTAGT. The CDR3 is 15 amino acids. Trimming at V came to 3 bases and at J to 6 bases, leaving 7 bases not matched to a gene. CDR3 residues: CASSEQAGESNEQFF. CDR3 nucleotides: TGTGCCAGCAGTGAGCAAGCGGGGGAGTCCAATGAGCAGTTCTTC.

V gene TRBV29-1 combines with J gene TRBJ2-2, with a weak D call TRBD1 (5 bases). The germline CDR1 and CDR2 sequences are SQVTM and ANQGSEA. Trimming took off 4 bases at V and 1 base at J, with 7 bases between the two ends. This CDR3 contains 13 residues. The CDR3 protein is CSVVGQNTGELFF. CDR3 DNA: TGCAGCGTTGTAGGACAGAACACCGGGGAGCTGTTTTTT.